Sequencing of this T cell receptor (beta chain) was carried out in a study of blood T cell repertoires in COVID-19. In the authors' methods: Amplification of reference gene primers was used by the study to estimate nucleated cell counts. Sequencing was performed with immunoSEQ multiplex PCR; in TCRdb, only in-frame clones are kept and a portion is missing. That table furnishes V, J and clone size, whereas the DNA furnished D and trimming. The sample records roughly 200,000 clones, over 75% being singletons. The CDR3 covers 15 residues. The V gene's germline CDR1 is SNHLY and CDR2 FYNNEI. V lost 5 bases and J lost 1, with 15 bases in between.

The rearrangement joins TRBV2 to TRBJ2-7; TRBD1 is a possible D gene (6 bases). The sample taken for sequencing was peripheral blood. The TCR originated in a woman aged 40-49 years who had recovered from COVID-19. CDR3: CASSPIFDRSYEQYF. CDR3 nucleotides: TGTGCCAGCAGTCCTATTTTCGACAGGTCCTACGAGCAGTACTTC.